Below are 23 T cell receptor beta chains sequenced from a single sample in a study of spatial heterogeneity in lung cancer. TCRdb redid the calling of the 5' RACE reads with MiXCR, one entry per CDR3 protein. Here the sample spans roughly 25,000 distinct CDR3 sequences, 6.5% to 8% being singletons. Time point in this sample: sample taken at primary tumor resection. The input for sequencing was PBMCs, taken at surgery. These receptor sequences come from a male donor with early-stage non-small cell lung cancer.

There are many counts of this clonotype. The chain employs TRBV5-6 and TRBJ1-3; tentative D call: TRBD1 (5 bases). The germline V and J ends were trimmed by 4 bases and 0 bases, with 17 bases remaining between them. CDR3 length: 17 amino acids. Germline CDR1 SGHDT, CDR2 YYEEEE. CDR3 amino acids: CASSPQGRGLSGNTIYF. The CDR3 nucleotides are TGTGCCAGCAGCCCGCAGGGTAGGGGACTCTCTGGAAACACCATATATTTT.

Many counts were recorded for this clonotype. The gene calls are TRBV4-2 and TRBJ2-7; 7 bases map to TRBD2. This CDR3 has 14 residues. After removal of 1 base from V and 4 bases from J, the junction contained 4 bases not matched to a gene. CDR1 and CDR2 from the germline V gene are LGHNA and YNFKEQ. DNA for the CDR3: TGTGCCAGCAGCCAAGGACTAGCCGGTTACGAGCAGTACTTC. The encoded protein is CASSQGLAGYEQYF.

By share, this clonotype ranks as medium-sized. J is TRBJ1-1 and V is TRBV20-1; D not certain. The V gene lost 0 bases and the J gene lost 2 bases, with 7 bases spanning the gap. The CDR3 has 13 residues. CDR1 is DFQATT, CDR2 SNEGSKA, per germline (reference sequence). The CDR3 coding sequence is TGCAGTGCTAGAGATGCCAGAAACACTGAAGCTTTCTTT. Protein product: CSARDARNTEAFF.

This clonotype was counted many times. The rearrangement uses TRBV3-1 and TRBJ2-1; D is ambiguous. CDR3 length: 14 residues. Germline CDR1 LGHDT, CDR2 YNNKEL (reference sequence). V was cut by 0 bases and J by 4 bases, with 7 bases left in between. This chain's CDR3 is CASSQDPQYNEQFF. DNA of the CDR3: TGTGCCAGCAGCCAAGATCCCCAGTACAATGAGCAGTTCTTC.

This clonotype was found many times. The chain is built from TRBV27 and TRBJ2-3; D gene ambiguous. Trimming pared 6 bases from V and 0 bases from J, leaving 7 bases between. Looked up from germline, CDR1 is MNHEY and CDR2 is SMNVEV (reference sequence). This CDR3 region has 13 residues. The chain's CDR3 is CASSTPSTDTQYF. CDR3 nucleotides: TGTGCCAGCAGCACCCCAAGCACAGATACGCAGTATTTT.

This clonotype has at least ten counts. V is TRBV20-1 and J is TRBJ2-5; TRBD2 aligns across 9 bases. Unmatched junction bases numbered 7, after V lost 0 bases and J lost 5 bases. The germline CDR1 and CDR2 sequences are DFQATT and SNEGSKA (reference sequence). The CDR3 spans 15 residues. CDR3 protein: CSARDRREGRETQYF. The CDR3, as DNA: TGCAGTGCTAGAGATAGGCGGGAGGGCCGGGAGACCCAGTACTTC.

This clonotype was seen many times. The chain joins TRBV3-1 to TRBJ2-1, with D perhaps being TRBD1 or TRBD2 (5 bases each). Trimming took off 5 bases at V and 7 bases at J, with 21 bases between the two ends. The germline V gene encodes CDR1 LGHDT and CDR2 YNNKEL (reference sequence). CDR3 length equals 16 residues. CDR3 DNA: TGTGCCAGCAGCTCTCTCCGGGACCCTGAGGATAATGAGCAGTTCTTC. It encodes CASSSLRDPEDNEQFF.

This clonotype was picked up many times. The V call is TRBV28, the J call TRBJ2-2; D unclear. The CDR3 has 16 residues. The V and J ends lost 6 bases and 4 bases respectively, with 18 bases between them. Germline values: CDR1 MDHEN, CDR2 SYDVKM. The chain's CDR3 is CASSYPRPVGTGELFF. The CDR3 nucleotides read TGTGCCAGCAGCTACCCCCGGCCCGTGGGCACCGGGGAGCTGTTTTTT.

Within the sample, this clonotype is medium-sized (0.01 to 0.1%). This rearrangement joins TRBV20-1 to TRBJ2-1, with 8 bases lining up with TRBD2. The CDR3 runs 15 residues. V lost 6 bases to trimming and J lost 8 bases; unmatched junction nucleotides: 15. The germline CDR1 and CDR2 sequences are DFQATT and SNEGSKA (reference sequence). The CDR3 region has the DNA TGCAGTGCCATAACGGGGACTAGGATCGTCGATGAGCAGTTCTTC. The encoded protein is CSAITGTRIVDEQFF.

The V gene is TRBV3-1, the J gene TRBJ2-1, with TRBD2 identical over 9 bases. CDR1 and CDR2 (germline): LGHDT, YNNKEL (reference sequence). With V trimmed by 0 bases and J by 6 bases, 6 bases remained unmatched. The CDR3 length is 16 residues. CDR3 nucleotides: TGTGCCAGCAGCCAAGAGCTACTAGCGGGTGGCAATGAGCAGTTCTTC. Translated, it gives CASSQELLAGGNEQFF.

The gene calls are TRBV20-1 and TRBJ2-1; 11 bases are shared with TRBD2. CDR3 length equals 15 residues. The V and J ends lost 3 bases and 4 bases, in that order; junction bases with no gene match: 5. Germline V gene lookup returns CDR1 DFQATT and CDR2 SNEGSKA (reference sequence). In DNA, the CDR3 is TGCAGTGCTAGCCCACTAGCGGGAGAGTACAATGAGCAGTTCTTC. The encoded protein is CSASPLAGEYNEQFF.

This clonotype has ten or more counts. This chain links TRBV20-1 with TRBJ1-3; D remains unclear. From germline, CDR1 is DFQATT and CDR2 SNEGSKA (reference sequence). The CDR3 sequence is 16 residues long. V was trimmed by 1 base and J by 0 bases, leaving 13 bases between them. The CDR3 DNA reads as TGCAGTGCTAGAGTCCATGGTCAGAGCTCTGGAAACACCATATATTTT. Encoded protein: CSARVHGQSSGNTIYF.

The sample holds many counts of this clonotype. V is TRBV4-1 and J is TRBJ2-7, with D perhaps being TRBD1 or TRBD2 (5 bases each). The V end was cut by 1 base, the J end by 0 bases, with 7 bases between. Per germline, CDR1 MGHRA and CDR2 YSYEKL. The CDR3 is 14 residues long. CDR3 in DNA: TGCGCCAGCAGCCAAGGAGGGACCTCCTACGAGCAGTACTTC. This translates into CASSQGGTSYEQYF.

This clonotype was seen repeatedly, ten times or more. This chain uses TRBV30 with TRBJ1-1, with 8 bases lining up with TRBD1. Trimming at V came to 7 bases and at J to 6 bases, leaving 10 bases not matched to a gene. Germline V CDR1 and CDR2: GTSNPN, SVGIG (reference sequence). The CDR3 is 13 residues long. The CDR3 loop is CAYGQGLKAEAFF. CDR3 DNA sequence: TGTGCCTACGGACAGGGCCTAAAGGCTGAAGCTTTCTTT. Full variable domain (remainder filled in from reference TRBV30 and TRBJ1-1): SQTIHQWPATLVQPVGSPLSLECTVEGTSNPNLYWYRQAAGRGLQLLFYSVGIGQISSEVPQNLSASRPQDRQFILSSKKLLLSDSGFYLCAYGQGLKAEAFFGQGTRLTVV.

Ten or more counts support this clonotype. V gene TRBV6-1 combines with J gene TRBJ2-3; TRBD2 matches 7 bases. Germline V CDR1 and CDR2: MNHNS, SASEGT. The CDR3 covers 15 residues. The V segment lost 4 bases and the J segment 1 base; nucleotides outside the gene matches: 5. The CDR3 region has the DNA TGTGCCAGCAGTGCCGGCGGGGGACGCACAGATACGCAGTATTTT. Its translation is CASSAGGGRTDTQYF.

The rearrangement links TRBV7-2 to TRBJ2-7; D could derive from TRBD1 or TRBD2 (5 bases each). The CDR3 consists of 15 residues. V was cut by 3 bases and J by 2 bases, with 14 bases left in between. Per the germline V gene, CDR1 is SGHTA and CDR2 is FQGNSA. The CDR3: CASSFVGTSAYEQYF. CDR3 DNA sequence: TGTGCCAGCAGCTTTGTGGGGACGTCGGCCTACGAGCAGTACTTC.

In its sample, this clonotype is medium-sized. V usage is TRBV29-1 and J usage is TRBJ1-2; D is undetermined. The V gene lost 3 bases and the J gene lost 2 bases, with 4 bases spanning the gap. The CDR3 covers 11 residues. Germline CDR1 is SQVTM and CDR2 is ANQGSEA. The CDR3 is CSVELNYGYTF. CDR3 DNA: TGCAGCGTTGAGCTGAACTATGGCTACACCTTC.

J is TRBJ2-3 and V is TRBV7-2; no clear D gene. The germline CDR1 and CDR2 sequences are SGHTA and FQGNSA. This CDR3 region has 15 residues. Between the trimmed V and J ends, which lost 1 base and 1 base, there was a span of 9 bases. The CDR3 reads CASSLGAGGTDTQYF. In nucleotides, the CDR3 is TGTGCCAGCAGCTTAGGGGCAGGTGGCACAGATACGCAGTATTTT.

With regard to this clonotype: Just one base apart from a much larger clone, this may be a read error. The chain employs TRBV12-3 or TRBV12-4 and TRBJ2-1; 10 bases line up with TRBD2. V was clipped by 8 bases and J by 8 bases; unmatched bases: 12. The CDR3 spans 15 residues. The DNA for the CDR3 is TGTGCCAGCGGTCGAACTAGCGGGGTGAGTTATGAGCAGTTCTTC. This encodes CASGRTSGVSYEQFF.

Ten or more counts support this clonotype. J is TRBJ2-2 and V is TRBV2; TRBD2 is a possible D gene (6 bases). Trimming cost V 8 bases and J 1 base, with 11 bases left between them. CDR3 length equals 14 residues. Germline V gene sequence: CDR1 SNHLY, CDR2 FYNNEI. This CDR3 reads CASWRGENTGELFF. Written as DNA, the CDR3 is TGTGCCAGCTGGCGGGGCGAGAACACCGGGGAGCTGTTTTTT. The full variable domain, with the rest looked up from reference TRBV2 and TRBJ2-2, is EPEVTQTPSHQVTQMGQEVILRCVPISNHLYFYWYRQILGQKVEFLVSFYNNEISEKSEIFDDQFSVERPDGSNFTLKIRSTKLEDSAMYFCASWRGENTGELFFGEGSRLTVL.

This clonotype was counted at least ten times. V is TRBV4-1 and J is TRBJ2-3, with 9 nucleotides matching TRBD1. The V and J ends lost 2 bases and 3 bases, in that order; junction bases with no gene match: 9. CDR1 and CDR2 (germline): MGHRA, YSYEKL. The CDR3 length is 17 residues. CDR3 bases: TGCGCCAGCAGCCAACAACCGGGACAGGGAGGAACAGATACGCAGTATTTT. Encoded protein: CASSQQPGQGGTDTQYF.

This clonotype was counted ten times or more. The genes are TRBV12-3 or TRBV12-4 and TRBJ1-1; tentatively, D is TRBD1 (5 bases). CDR3 size: 14 residues. Trimming stripped 5 bases from V and 2 bases from J, with 12 bases between. The CDR3 DNA follows: TGTGCCAGCAGTGGCCAGGGTGGCAACACTGAAGCTTTCTTT. Its protein product is CASSGQGGNTEAFF.

CDR3 coding DNA: TGTGCCAGCACATTTCAGGAGGGCACCGGGGAGCTGTTTTTT. Amino acids: CASTFQEGTGELFF. This chain joins TRBV2 and TRBJ2-2, with a possible D match to TRBD2 (6 bases). V lost 7 bases, J lost 4 bases, and 13 bases lay in between. Germline assignment: CDR1 SNHLY and CDR2 FYNNEI. This CDR3 comprises 14 residues.